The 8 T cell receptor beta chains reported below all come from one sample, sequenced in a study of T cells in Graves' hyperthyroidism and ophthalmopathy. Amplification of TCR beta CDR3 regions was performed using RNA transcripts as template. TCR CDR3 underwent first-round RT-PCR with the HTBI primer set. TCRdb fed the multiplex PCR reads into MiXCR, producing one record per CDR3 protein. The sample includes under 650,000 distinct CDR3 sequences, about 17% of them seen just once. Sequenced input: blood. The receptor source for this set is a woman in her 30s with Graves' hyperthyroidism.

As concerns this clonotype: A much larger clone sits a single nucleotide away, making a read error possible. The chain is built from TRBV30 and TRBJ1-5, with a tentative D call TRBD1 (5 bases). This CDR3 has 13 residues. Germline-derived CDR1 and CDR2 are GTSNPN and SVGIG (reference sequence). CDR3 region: CAWSEQDNRPQHF. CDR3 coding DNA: TGTGCCTGGAGTGAGCAGGACAATCGGCCCCAGCATTTT.

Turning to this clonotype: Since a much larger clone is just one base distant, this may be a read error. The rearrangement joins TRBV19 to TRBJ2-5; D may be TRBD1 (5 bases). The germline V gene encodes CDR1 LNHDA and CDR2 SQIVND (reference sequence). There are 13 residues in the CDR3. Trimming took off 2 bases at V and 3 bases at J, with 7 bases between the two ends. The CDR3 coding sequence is TGTGCCAGTAGTATATTAGGGGAAGAGACCCAGTACTTC. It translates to CASSILGEETQYF.

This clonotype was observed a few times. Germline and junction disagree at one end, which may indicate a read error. The CDR3 spells CASKLVYGQYF. CDR3 coding DNA: TGTGCCAGCAAACTAGTCTACGGGCAGTACTTC. The chain carries TRBV6-1 and TRBJ2-7; TRBD2 is a possible D gene (5 bases). The CDR3 length is 11 residues. Germline V CDR1 and CDR2: MNHNS, SASEGT.

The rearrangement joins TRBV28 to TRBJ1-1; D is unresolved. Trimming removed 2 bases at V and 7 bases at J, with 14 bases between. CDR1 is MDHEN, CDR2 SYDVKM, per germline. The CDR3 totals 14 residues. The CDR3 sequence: CASSLIPPSVEAFF. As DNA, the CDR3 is TGTGCCAGCAGTTTAATTCCCCCGTCCGTTGAAGCTTTCTTT. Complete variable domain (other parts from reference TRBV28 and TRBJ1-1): DVKVTQSSRYLVKRTGEKVFLECVQDMDHENMFWYRQDPGLGLRLIYFSYDVKMKEKGDIPEGYSVSREKKERFSLILESASTNQTSMYLCASSLIPPSVEAFFGQGTRLTVV.

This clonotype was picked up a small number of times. The CDR3 region has the DNA TGTGCCAGCAGCTTAACAGGTAGTATTGGTGAAGCTTTCTTT. The encoded protein is CASSLTGSIGEAFF. The V call is TRBV7-9, the J call TRBJ1-1; D might be TRBD1 (5 bases). V was trimmed by 2 bases and J by 7 bases, leaving 14 bases between them. This CDR3 region has 14 residues. Per the germline V gene, CDR1 is SEHNR and CDR2 is FQNEAQ (reference sequence).

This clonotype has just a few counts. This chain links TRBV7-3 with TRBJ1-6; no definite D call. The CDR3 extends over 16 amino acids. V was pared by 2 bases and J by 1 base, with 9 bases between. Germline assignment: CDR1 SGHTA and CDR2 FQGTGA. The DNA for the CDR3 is TGTGCCAGCAGCTTATCCGATCGGTCCTATAATTCACCCCTCCACTTT. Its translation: CASSLSDRSYNSPLHF.

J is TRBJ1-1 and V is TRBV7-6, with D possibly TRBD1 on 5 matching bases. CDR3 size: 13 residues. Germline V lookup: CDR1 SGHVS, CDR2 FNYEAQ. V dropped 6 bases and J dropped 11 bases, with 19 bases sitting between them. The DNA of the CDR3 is TGTGCCAGCAGGCCGAACTGGGTAGGGGAGGCTTTCTTT. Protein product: CASRPNWVGEAFF.

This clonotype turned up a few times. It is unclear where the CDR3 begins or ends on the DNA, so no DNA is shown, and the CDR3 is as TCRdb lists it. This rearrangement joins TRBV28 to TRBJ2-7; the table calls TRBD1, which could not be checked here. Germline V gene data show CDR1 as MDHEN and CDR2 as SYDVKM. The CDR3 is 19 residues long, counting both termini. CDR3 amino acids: CASSFYICSATGQGYEQYF.